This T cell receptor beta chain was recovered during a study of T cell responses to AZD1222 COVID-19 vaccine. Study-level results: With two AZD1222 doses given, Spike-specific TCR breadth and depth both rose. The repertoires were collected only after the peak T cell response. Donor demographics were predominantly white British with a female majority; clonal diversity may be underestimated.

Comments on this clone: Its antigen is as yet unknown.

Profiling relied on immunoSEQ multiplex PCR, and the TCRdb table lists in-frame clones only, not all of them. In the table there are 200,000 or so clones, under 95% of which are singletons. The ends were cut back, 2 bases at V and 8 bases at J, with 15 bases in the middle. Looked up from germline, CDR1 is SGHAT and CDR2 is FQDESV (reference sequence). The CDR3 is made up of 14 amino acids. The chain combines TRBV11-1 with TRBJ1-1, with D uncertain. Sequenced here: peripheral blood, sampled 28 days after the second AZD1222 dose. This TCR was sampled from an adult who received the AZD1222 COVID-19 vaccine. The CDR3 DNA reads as TGTGCCAGCAGCTTAAATGCAGCACCCTCAGAAGCTTTCTTT. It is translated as CASSLNAAPSEAFF.